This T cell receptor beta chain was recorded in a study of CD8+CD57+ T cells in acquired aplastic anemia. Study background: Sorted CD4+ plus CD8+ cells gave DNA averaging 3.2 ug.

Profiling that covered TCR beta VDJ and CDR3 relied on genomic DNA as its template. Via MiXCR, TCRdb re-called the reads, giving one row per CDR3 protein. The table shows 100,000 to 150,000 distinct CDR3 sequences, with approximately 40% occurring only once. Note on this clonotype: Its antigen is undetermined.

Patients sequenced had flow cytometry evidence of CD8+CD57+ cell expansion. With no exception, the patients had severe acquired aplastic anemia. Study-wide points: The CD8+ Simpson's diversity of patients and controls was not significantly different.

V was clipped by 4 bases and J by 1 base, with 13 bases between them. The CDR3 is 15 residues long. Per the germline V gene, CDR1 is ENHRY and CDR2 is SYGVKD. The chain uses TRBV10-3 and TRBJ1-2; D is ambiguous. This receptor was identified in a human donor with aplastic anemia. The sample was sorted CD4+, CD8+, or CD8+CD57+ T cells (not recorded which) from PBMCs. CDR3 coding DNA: TGTGCCATCAGTGGCCGTGGTCAGGATAACTATGGCTACACCTTC. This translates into CAISGRGQDNYGYTF.